The rows below give T cell receptor beta chains drawn from one sample of a study of blood T cell repertoires in COVID-19. Repertoires were generated with immunoSEQ multiplex PCR, while TCRdb's copy carries only in-frame clones and drops some. Among about 200,000 clones listed, roughly nine tenths were seen once. Sequencing was done on a sample of PBMCs or T cells enriched from blood (not recorded which). These receptors were obtained from a woman aged 18-29 years who had recovered from COVID-19. The CDR3 runs from the conserved cysteine through the conserved F or W. A D gene is named only where the DNA matches it firmly. Size values are once, few and many counts, or a class for expanded clones, and some rows have none.

clone_size j_call d_call v_call cdr3_nt cdr3_aa
. TRBJ1-5 . TRBV29-1 TGCAGCGTTGACTCAGGGGTCGGTCAGCCCCAGCATTTT CSVDSGVGQPQHF
few TRBJ2-7 . TRBV27 TGTGCCAGCAGTTTGGACGGGGGACCCTACGAGCAGTACTTC CASSLDGGPYEQYF
. TRBJ2-3 . TRBV5-1 TGCGCCAGCAGCTTGGCCATTGGGGGGGCTAGCACAGATACGCAGTATTTT CASSLAIGGASTDTQYF
. TRBJ1-4 . TRBV29-1 TGCAGCGTTGGGGGCCAAACCCATGAAAAACTGTTTTTT CSVGGQTHEKLFF
once TRBJ2-7 . TRBV4-1 TGCGCCAGCACCCGGGGACTGGGGGACTACGAGCAGTACTTC CASTRGLGDYEQYF
. TRBJ2-5 TRBD2 TRBV2 TGTGCCAGCACCAGACTAGCGGGGGTCGTCGAGACCCAGTACTTC CASTRLAGVVETQYF
. TRBJ2-7 . TRBV2 TGTGCCAGCGGTGACTATGGCGAGCAGTACTTC CASGDYGEQYF
. TRBJ1-6 . TRBV3-1/TRBV3-2 TGTGCCAGCAGCCAGGGGAGTTCCTATAATTCACCCCTCCACTTT CASSQGSSYNSPLHF
. TRBJ1-3 TRBD1 TRBV28 TGTGCCAGCAGTCATTCCGGGACAGGAGTCTCTGGAAACACCATATATTTT CASSHSGTGVSGNTIYF
. TRBJ2-7 TRBD1 TRBV30 TGTGCCGGATCCGGGACAGCTTTCGAGCAGTACTTC CAGSGTAFEQYF
. TRBJ2-7 TRBD1 TRBV7-6 TGTGCCAGCAGCTCCGACAGGGGGGGTGAGCAGTACTTC CASSSDRGGEQYF
. TRBJ2-1 TRBD1 TRBV3-1/TRBV3-2 TGTGCCAGCAGCCAAAATCCACAGGGGAATGAGCAGTTCTTC CASSQNPQGNEQFF
. TRBJ2-1 TRBD2 TRBV2 TGTGCCAGCGCTTCGGTACGGGGGGCCTACAATGAGCAGTTCTTC CASASVRGAYNEQFF
. TRBJ2-3 TRBD2 TRBV11-2 TGTGCCAGCAGCTTAACTAGCGGCACAGATACGCAGTATTTT CASSLTSGTDTQYF
. TRBJ1-3 . TRBV5-8 TGTGCCAGCAGCTCTATATACGGAAACACCATATATTTT CASSSIYGNTIYF
. TRBJ2-1 . TRBV6-4 TGTGCCAGCAGTGACGGGCTGGGCAGTGGTAATGAGCAGTTCTTC CASSDGLGSGNEQFF
. TRBJ2-1 . TRBV9 TGTGCCAGCAGCGTATCCGGGATACTGTCCAATGAGCAGTTCTTC CASSVSGILSNEQFF
. TRBJ1-1 . TRBV15 TGTGCCACCAGCAGAGACCAAACTGAAGCTTTCTTT CATSRDQTEAFF
. TRBJ1-2 TRBD1 TRBV7-9 TGTGCCAGCAGCCCAAACAGGGGATATGGCTACACCTTC CASSPNRGYGYTF
. TRBJ1-1 . TRBV29-1 TGCAGCGTTGAGGGGAGGACGAACGTGGAAGCTTTCTTT CSVEGRTNVEAFF
. TRBJ2-7 TRBD1 TRBV5-1 TGCGCCAGCAGCTTAGAAGGCAGGACAGGGGGGGTCTACGAGCAGTACTTC CASSLEGRTGGVYEQYF
. TRBJ1-1 TRBD1 TRBV10-3 TGTGCCATCAGCAGGGGGCCCGACACTGAAGCTTTCTTT CAISRGPDTEAFF
. TRBJ2-7 TRBD2 TRBV7-7 TGTGCCAGCAGCCCTAGCGGGGGGGCCTTCTACGAGCAGTACTTC CASSPSGGAFYEQYF
. TRBJ2-7 . TRBV10-3 TGTGCCATCAGTGAGTCGTTTCAGGTCGCACAGTACTTC CAISESFQVAQYF
. TRBJ2-1 TRBD2 TRBV9 TGTGCCAGCAGCTTCGGTAGCGGGGGTGTGGGTGAGCAGTTCTTC CASSFGSGGVGEQFF
. TRBJ1-6 TRBD1 TRBV6-5 TGTGCCAGCAGGCCCACAGGGGGCAACTCACCCCTCCACTTT CASRPTGGNSPLHF
. TRBJ1-2 . TRBV14 TGTGCCAGCAGCCAAGATAGTGTAACAGCTAAATATGGCTACACCTTC CASSQDSVTAKYGYTF
. TRBJ2-7 . TRBV9 TGTGCCAGCAGCAAACAGGGGATAGCGGGGATCCATCGTTACGAGCAGTACTTC CASSKQGIAGIHRYEQYF
. TRBJ1-6 TRBD1 TRBV11-2 TGTGCCAGCAGAGAACAGGGGGCTGCTTCACCCCTCCACTTT CASREQGAASPLHF
. TRBJ2-5 . TRBV3-1/TRBV3-2 TGTGCCAGCTCGAGGGGGGGCCAAGAGACCCAGTACTTC CASSRGGQETQYF
. TRBJ1-5 TRBD1 TRBV7-9 TGTGCCAGCAGCCAACAGGGGATCGGTCAGCCCCAGCATTTT CASSQQGIGQPQHF
. TRBJ2-5 . TRBV5-1 TGCGCCAGCTACGCGGGGACGGAAATAGAGACCCAGTACTTC CASYAGTEIETQYF
few TRBJ1-5 TRBD1 TRBV4-1 TGCGCCAGCAGCCCGACAGGGGGAAATCAGCCCCAGCATTTT CASSPTGGNQPQHF
. TRBJ1-1 . TRBV6-2/TRBV6-3 TGTGCCAGCAGTCCCACAGCGAACACTGAAGCTTTCTTT CASSPTANTEAFF
. TRBJ1-4 TRBD1 TRBV12-5 TGTGCTAGTGGTTTGGCCCGGACAGGGGGGATTGTTGAAAAACTGTTTTTT CASGLARTGGIVEKLFF
. TRBJ1-1 . TRBV2 TGTGCCAGCAGTGGGGCGAACACTGAAGCTTTCTTT CASSGANTEAFF
. TRBJ1-1 TRBD1 TRBV7-2 TGTGCCAGCAGCACTTCGGGAGGGGGCATAACTGAAGCTTTCTTT CASSTSGGGITEAFF
. TRBJ2-2 . TRBV4-1 TGCGCCAGCAGCCACCCTCTTAGTTCCGGGGAGCTGTTTTTT CASSHPLSSGELFF
few TRBJ1-2 . TRBV7-2 TGTGCCAGCAGCTTCTGGTTGGGCGGCTACACCTTC CASSFWLGGYTF
. TRBJ1-5 . TRBV2 TGTGCCAGCAGTGACGGGTTTCAGAGCCGATATTATAGCAATCAGCCCCAGCATTTT CASSDGFQSRYYSNQPQHF
. TRBJ1-3 . TRBV4-2 TGTGCCAGCAGCCCACCCGGGGGAAACACCATATATTTT CASSPPGGNTIYF
few TRBJ1-2 TRBD1 TRBV5-1 TGCGCCAGCAGCTGGGACAGCTATGGCTACACCTTC CASSWDSYGYTF
. TRBJ1-1 . TRBV29-1 TGCAGCGTTGTAATGGGAGGGGCAAACGAAGCTTTCTTT CSVVMGGANEAFF
. TRBJ1-6 . TRBV7-6 TGTGCCAGCAGCTTAGTAAGAACAGGAACTTCACCCCTCCACTTT CASSLVRTGTSPLHF
. TRBJ2-1 TRBD1 TRBV3-1/TRBV3-2 TGTGCCAGCAGCTGGGACAGGGGACCATACAATGAGCAGTTCTTC CASSWDRGPYNEQFF
few TRBJ1-1 . TRBV2 TGTGCCAGCAGTGATTCCGAGGGTGGCGGCACTGAAGCTTTCTTT CASSDSEGGGTEAFF
. TRBJ1-6 . TRBV11-3 TGTGCCAGCAGCTTAACGGATAATTCACCCCTCCACTTT CASSLTDNSPLHF
few TRBJ1-1 . TRBV11-2 TGTGCCAGCAGCTTTTCCGGAGCTGAAGCTTTCTTT CASSFSGAEAFF
many TRBJ2-7 TRBD1 TRBV15 TGTGCCACCAGCACCTCGGACAGGGAAAGCTACGAGCAGTACTTC CATSTSDRESYEQYF
. TRBJ1-1 . TRBV2 TGTGCCAGCAGTGAAATGAGGCGACAGAGTATGAACACTGAAGCTTTCTTT CASSEMRRQSMNTEAFF
. TRBJ1-6 TRBD1 TRBV27 TGTGCCAGCAGTTCTCCAGGGGGTCTTTCACCCCTCCACTTT CASSSPGGLSPLHF
. TRBJ2-3 . TRBV5-1 TGCGCCAGCAGCTCCACGAGGGGGTTCACAGATACGCAGTATTTT CASSSTRGFTDTQYF
. TRBJ1-2 . TRBV25-1 TGTGCCAGCAGTAGCACAGGGAAGAGTGGCTACACCTTC CASSSTGKSGYTF